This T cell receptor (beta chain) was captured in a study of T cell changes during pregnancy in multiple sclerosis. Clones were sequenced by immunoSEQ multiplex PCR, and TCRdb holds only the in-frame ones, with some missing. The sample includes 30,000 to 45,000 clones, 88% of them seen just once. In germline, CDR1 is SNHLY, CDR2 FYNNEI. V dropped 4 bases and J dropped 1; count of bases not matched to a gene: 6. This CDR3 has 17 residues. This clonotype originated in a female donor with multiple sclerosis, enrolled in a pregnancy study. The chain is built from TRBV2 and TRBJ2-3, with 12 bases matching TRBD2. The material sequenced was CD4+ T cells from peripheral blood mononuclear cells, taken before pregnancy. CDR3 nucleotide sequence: TGTGCCAGCAGTGCCCTGACTAGCGGGAGAGGCACAGATACGCAGTATTTT. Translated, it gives CASSALTSGRGTDTQYF.